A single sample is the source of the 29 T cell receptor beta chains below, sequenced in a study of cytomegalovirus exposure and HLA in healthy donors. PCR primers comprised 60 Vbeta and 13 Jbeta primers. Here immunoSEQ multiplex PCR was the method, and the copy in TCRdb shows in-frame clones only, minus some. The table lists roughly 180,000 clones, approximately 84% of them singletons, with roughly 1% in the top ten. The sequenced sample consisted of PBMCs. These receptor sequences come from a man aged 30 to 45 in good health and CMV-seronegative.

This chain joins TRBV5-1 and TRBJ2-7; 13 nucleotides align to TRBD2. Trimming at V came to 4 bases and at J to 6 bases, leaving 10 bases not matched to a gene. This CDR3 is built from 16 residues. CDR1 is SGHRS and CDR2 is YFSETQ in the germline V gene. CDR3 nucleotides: TGCGCCAGCAGCCCCGAGGGGGGGACTAGCGGGACCGAGCAGTACTTC. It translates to CASSPEGGTSGTEQYF.

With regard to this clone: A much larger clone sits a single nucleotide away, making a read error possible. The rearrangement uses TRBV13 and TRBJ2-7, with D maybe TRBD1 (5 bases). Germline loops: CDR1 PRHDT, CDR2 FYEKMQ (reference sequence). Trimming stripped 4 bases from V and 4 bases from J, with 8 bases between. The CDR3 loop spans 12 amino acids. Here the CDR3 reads CASSSDSYEQYF. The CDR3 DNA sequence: TGTGCCAGCAGCTCTGACAGTTACGAGCAGTACTTC.

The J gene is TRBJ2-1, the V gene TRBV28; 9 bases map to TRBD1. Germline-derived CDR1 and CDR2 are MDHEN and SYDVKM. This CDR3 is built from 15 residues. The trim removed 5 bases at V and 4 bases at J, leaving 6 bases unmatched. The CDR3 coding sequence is TGTGCCAGCAGTCCCCCGACAGGGGGGTACAATGAGCAGTTCTTC. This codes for CASSPPTGGYNEQFF.

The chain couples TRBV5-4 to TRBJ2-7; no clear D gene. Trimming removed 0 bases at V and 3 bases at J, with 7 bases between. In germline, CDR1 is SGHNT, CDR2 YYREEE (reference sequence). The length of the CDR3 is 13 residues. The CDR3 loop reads CASSLAPIYEQYF. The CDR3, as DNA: TGTGCCAGCAGCTTGGCTCCTATCTACGAGCAGTACTTC.

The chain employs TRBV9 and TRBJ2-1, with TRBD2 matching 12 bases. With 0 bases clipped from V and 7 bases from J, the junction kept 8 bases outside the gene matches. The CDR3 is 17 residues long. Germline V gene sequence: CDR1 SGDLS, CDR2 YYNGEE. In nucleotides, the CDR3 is TGTGCCAGCAGCGTAGCTCAACTAGCGGGAGGCCGAAATGAGCAGTTCTTC. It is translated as CASSVAQLAGGRNEQFF.

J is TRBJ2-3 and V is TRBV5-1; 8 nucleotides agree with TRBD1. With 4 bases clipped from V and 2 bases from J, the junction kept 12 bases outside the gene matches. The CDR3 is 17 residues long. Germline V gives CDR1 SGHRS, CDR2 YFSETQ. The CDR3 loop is CASSLRGRGIVTDTQYF. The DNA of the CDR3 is TGCGCCAGCAGCCTCAGGGGGCGCGGAATAGTCACAGATACGCAGTATTTT.

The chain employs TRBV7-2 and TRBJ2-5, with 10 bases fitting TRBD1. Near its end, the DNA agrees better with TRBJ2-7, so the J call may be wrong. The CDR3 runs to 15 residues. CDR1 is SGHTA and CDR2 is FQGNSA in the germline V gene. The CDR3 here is CASSATGTGAAEQYF. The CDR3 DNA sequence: TGTGCCAGCAGCGCCACCGGGACAGGGGCGGCCGAGCAGTACTTC.

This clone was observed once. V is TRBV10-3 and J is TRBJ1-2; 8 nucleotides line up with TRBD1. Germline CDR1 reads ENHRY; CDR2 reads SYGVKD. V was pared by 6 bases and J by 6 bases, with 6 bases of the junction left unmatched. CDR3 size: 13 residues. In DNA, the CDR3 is TGTGCCATCAGCCTCGACAGGGGAGATGGCTACACCTTC. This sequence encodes CAISLDRGDGYTF.

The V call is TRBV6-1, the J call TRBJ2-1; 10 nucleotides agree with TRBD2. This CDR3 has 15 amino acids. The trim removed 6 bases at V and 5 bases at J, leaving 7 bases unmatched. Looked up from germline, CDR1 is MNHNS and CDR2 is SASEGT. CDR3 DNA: TGTGCCAGCAGCCGGACTAGCGGACCTGACAATGAGCAGTTCTTC. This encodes CASSRTSGPDNEQFF.

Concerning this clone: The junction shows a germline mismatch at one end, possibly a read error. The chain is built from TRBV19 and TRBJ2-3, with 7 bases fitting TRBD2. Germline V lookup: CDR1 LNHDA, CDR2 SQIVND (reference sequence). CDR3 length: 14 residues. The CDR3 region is CASSMGGSKDTQYF. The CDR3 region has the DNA TGTGCCAGTAGTATGGGCGGGAGCAAAGATACGCAGTATTTT. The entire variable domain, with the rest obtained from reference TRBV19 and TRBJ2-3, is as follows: DGGITQSPKYLFRKEGQNVTLSCEQNLNHDAMYWYRQDPGQGLRLIYYSQIVNDFQKGDIAEGYSVSREKKESFPLTVTSAQKNPTAFYLCASSMGGSKDTQYFGPGTRLTVL.

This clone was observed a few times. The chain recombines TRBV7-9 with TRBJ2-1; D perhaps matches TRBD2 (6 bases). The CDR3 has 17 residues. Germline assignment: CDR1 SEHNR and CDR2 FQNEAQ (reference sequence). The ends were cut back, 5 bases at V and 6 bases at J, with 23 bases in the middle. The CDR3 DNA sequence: TGTGCCAGCAGCGCCAGGAGGACTATCGGGAGTCTCAATGAGCAGTTCTTC. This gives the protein CASSARRTIGSLNEQFF.

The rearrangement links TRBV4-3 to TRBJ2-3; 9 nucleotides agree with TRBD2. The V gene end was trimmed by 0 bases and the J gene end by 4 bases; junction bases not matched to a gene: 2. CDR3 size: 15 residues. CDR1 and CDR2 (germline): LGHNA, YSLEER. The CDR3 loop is CASSQEREGADTQYF. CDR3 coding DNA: TGCGCCAGCAGCCAAGAGCGGGAGGGAGCAGATACGCAGTATTTT.

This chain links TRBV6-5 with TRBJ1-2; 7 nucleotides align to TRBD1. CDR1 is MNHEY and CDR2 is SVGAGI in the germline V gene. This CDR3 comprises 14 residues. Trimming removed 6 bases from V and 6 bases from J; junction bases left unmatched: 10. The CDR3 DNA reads TGTGCCAGCAGAACCTCCCGACAGGGTCATGGCTACACCTTC. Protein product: CASRTSRQGHGYTF.

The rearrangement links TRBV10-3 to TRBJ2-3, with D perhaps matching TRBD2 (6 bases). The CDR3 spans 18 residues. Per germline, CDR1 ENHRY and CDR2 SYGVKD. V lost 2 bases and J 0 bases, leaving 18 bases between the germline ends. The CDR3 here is CAISEVSAGIASTDTQYF. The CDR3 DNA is TGTGCCATCAGTGAGGTATCGGCGGGGATAGCTAGCACAGATACGCAGTATTTT.

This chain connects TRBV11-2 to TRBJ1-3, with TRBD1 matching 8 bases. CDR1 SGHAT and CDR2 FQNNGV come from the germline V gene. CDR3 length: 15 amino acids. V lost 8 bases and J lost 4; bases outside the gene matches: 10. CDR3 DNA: TGTGCCAGCTCTGCAACCAGGGGGCGCGGAAACACCATATATTTT. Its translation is CASSATRGRGNTIYF.

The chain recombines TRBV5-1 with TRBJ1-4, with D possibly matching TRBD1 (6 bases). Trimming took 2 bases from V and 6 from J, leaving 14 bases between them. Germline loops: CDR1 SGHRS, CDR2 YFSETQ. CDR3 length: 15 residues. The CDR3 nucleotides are TGCGCCAGCAGCTTTGAAGGGACATTGTATGAAAAACTGTTTTTT. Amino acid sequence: CASSFEGTLYEKLFF.

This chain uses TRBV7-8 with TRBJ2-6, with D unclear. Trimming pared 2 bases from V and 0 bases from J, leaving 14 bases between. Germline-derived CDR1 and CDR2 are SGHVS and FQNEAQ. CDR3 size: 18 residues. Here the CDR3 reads CASSLIDTTSSGANVLTF. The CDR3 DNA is TGTGCCAGCAGCTTAATCGACACCACCAGCTCTGGGGCCAACGTCCTGACTTTC.

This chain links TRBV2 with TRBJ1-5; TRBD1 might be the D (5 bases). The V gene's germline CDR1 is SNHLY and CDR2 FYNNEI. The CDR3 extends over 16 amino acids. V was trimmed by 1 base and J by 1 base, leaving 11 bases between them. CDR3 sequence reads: CASSEGGRRSNQPQHF. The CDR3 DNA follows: TGTGCCAGCAGTGAAGGGGGGAGGCGAAGCAATCAGCCCCAGCATTTT. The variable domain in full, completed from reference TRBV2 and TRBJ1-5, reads EPEVTQTPSHQVTQMGQEVILRCVPISNHLYFYWYRQILGQKVEFLVSFYNNEISEKSEIFDDQFSVERPDGSNFTLKIRSTKLEDSAMYFCASSEGGRRSNQPQHFGDGTRLSIL.

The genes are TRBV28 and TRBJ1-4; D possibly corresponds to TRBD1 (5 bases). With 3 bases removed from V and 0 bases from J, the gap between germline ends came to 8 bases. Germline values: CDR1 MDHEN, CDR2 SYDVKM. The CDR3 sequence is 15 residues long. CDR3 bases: TGTGCCAGCAGTTTCACAGGATCAACTAATGAAAAACTGTTTTTT. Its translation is CASSFTGSTNEKLFF.

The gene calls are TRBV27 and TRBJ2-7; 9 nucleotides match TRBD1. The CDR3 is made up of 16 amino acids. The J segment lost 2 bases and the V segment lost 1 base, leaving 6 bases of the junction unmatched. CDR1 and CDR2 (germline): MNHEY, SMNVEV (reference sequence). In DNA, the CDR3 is TGTGCCAGCAGTTTATACTGGACAGGGGAAACCTACGAGCAGTACTTC. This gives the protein CASSLYWTGETYEQYF.

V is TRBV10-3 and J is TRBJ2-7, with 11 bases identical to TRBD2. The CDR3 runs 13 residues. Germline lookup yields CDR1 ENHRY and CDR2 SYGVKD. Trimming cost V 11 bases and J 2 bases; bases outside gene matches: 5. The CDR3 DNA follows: TGTGCCGTACTAGCGGGGGTGACCTACGAGCAGTACTTC. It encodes CAVLAGVTYEQYF.

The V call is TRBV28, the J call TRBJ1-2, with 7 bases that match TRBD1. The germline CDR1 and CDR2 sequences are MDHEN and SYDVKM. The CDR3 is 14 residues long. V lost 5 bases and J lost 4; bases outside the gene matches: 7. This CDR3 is CASSPGGDSYGYTF. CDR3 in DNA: TGTGCCAGCAGTCCAGGGGGAGACTCCTATGGCTACACCTTC.

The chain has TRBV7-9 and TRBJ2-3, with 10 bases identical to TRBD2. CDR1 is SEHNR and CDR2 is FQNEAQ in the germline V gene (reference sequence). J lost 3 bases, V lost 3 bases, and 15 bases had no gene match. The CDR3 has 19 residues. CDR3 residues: CASSFHPRGLAGETDTQYF. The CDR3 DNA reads TGTGCCAGCAGCTTCCATCCCCGGGGGCTAGCGGGGGAAACAGATACGCAGTATTTT.

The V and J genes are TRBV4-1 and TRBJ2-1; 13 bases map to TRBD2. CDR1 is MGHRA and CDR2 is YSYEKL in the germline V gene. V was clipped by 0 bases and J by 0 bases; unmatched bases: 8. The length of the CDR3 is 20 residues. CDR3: CASSQDPGTSGMSSYNEQFF. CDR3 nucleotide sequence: TGCGCCAGCAGCCAAGATCCGGGGACTAGCGGGATGAGCTCCTACAATGAGCAGTTCTTC.

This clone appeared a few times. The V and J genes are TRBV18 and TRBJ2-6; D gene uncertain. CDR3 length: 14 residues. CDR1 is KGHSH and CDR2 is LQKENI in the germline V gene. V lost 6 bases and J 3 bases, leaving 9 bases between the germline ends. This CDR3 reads CASSPALGANVLTF. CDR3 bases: TGTGCCAGCTCTCCCGCGCTTGGGGCCAACGTCCTGACTTTC.

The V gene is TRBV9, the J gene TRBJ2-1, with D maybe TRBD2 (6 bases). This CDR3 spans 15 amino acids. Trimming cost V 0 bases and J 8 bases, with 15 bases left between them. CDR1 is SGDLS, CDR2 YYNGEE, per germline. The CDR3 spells CASSVVAARADEQFF. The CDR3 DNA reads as TGTGCCAGCAGCGTAGTAGCGGCAAGGGCTGATGAGCAGTTCTTC.

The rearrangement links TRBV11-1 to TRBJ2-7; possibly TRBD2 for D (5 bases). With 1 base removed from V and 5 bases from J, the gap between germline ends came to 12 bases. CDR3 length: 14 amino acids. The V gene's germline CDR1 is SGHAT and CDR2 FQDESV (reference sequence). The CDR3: CASSLGAEGDEQYF. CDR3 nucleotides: TGTGCCAGCAGCTTAGGTGCAGAGGGCGACGAGCAGTACTTC. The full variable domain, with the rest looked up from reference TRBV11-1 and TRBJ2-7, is EAEVAQSPRYKITEKSQAVAFWCDPISGHATLYWYRQILGQGPELLVQFQDESVVDDSQLPKDRFSAERLKGVDSTLKIQPAELGDSAMYLCASSLGAEGDEQYFGPGTRLTVT.

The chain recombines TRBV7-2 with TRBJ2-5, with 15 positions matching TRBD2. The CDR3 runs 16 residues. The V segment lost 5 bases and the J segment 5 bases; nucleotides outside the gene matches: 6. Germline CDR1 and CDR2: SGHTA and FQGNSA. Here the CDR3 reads CASSPGLAGGRETQYF. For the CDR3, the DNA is TGTGCCAGCAGCCCAGGACTAGCGGGAGGGAGGGAGACCCAGTACTTC.

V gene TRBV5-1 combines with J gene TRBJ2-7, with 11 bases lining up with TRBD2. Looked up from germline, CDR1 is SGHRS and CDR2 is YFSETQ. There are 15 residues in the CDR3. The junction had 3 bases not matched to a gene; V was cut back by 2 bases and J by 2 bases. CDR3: CASSLTSGRTYEQYF. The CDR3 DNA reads TGCGCCAGCAGCTTAACTAGCGGGAGAACCTACGAGCAGTACTTC.